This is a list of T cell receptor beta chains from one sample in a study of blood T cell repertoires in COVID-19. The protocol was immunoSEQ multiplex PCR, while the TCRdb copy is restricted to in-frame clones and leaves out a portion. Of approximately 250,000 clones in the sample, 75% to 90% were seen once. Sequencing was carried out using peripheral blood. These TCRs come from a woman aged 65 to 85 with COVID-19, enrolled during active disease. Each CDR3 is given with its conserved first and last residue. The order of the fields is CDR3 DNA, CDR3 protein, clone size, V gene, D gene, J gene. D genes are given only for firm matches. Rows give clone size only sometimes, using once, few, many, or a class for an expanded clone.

TGTGCCACCAGTGATTTAGAGGGATACGAGCAGTACTTC | CATSDLEGYEQYF | - | TRBV24-1 | - | TRBJ2-7
TGCGCCAGCAGCTCCTCAGGGGGCGAAGAAAAACTGTTTTTT | CASSSSGGEEKLFF | - | TRBV5-1 | TRBD1 | TRBJ1-4
TGCGCCAGCAGCCAAGACCGCCAGGGGAGAGAGCAGTACTTC | CASSQDRQGREQYF | - | TRBV4-1 | - | TRBJ2-7
TGTGCCAGCAGTTTAAGTGCGAGTACTGAAGCTTTCTTT | CASSLSASTEAFF | - | TRBV12-3/TRBV12-4 | - | TRBJ1-1
TGCGCCAGCAGCTTGGAACGGGACAGGGGTCATGGCTACACCTTC | CASSLERDRGHGYTF | - | TRBV5-1 | TRBD1 | TRBJ1-2
TGTGCCAGCAGTCCCTTAGGAGACAGGGGATACGAGCAGTACTTC | CASSPLGDRGYEQYF | - | TRBV28 | TRBD1 | TRBJ2-7
TGTGCCAGCACCTACCGGGGAAGGGCGACCGGGGAGCTGTTTTTT | CASTYRGRATGELFF | - | TRBV2 | - | TRBJ2-2
TGTGCCAGTATAGAGGAGATCTACGAGCAGTACTTC | CASIEEIYEQYF | - | TRBV19 | - | TRBJ2-7
TGTGCCAGCAGCTTACTGGGTTGGAGTGGAGGCTACACCTTC | CASSLLGWSGGYTF | - | TRBV11-2 | - | TRBJ1-2
TGTGCCAGCAGCCCGCGGGCGGGGGGGAATCAGCCCCAGCATTTT | CASSPRAGGNQPQHF | - | TRBV11-2 | - | TRBJ1-5
TGCGCCAGCAGCCAACTAGCCCTTGGAAAGAACGAGCAGTACTTC | CASSQLALGKNEQYF | - | TRBV4-1 | - | TRBJ2-7
TGTGCCAGCTCCAGGGATCGCTCAGAGACCCAGTACTTC | CASSRDRSETQYF | - | TRBV7-3 | - | TRBJ2-5
TGCAGCGTAACAGGGTACGGGAACATTCAGTACTTC | CSVTGYGNIQYF | - | TRBV29-1 | - | TRBJ2-4
TGTGCCAGCACCGCCTACAATCAGCCCCAGCATTTT | CASTAYNQPQHF | - | TRBV7-9 | - | TRBJ1-5
TGTGCCAGCAGCCAGGGGACAGGAGACACCCAGCATTTT | CASSQGTGDTQHF | - | TRBV3-1/TRBV3-2 | TRBD1 | TRBJ1-5
TGTGCCAGCTCAGGGGAGCGCACAGATACGCAGTATTTT | CASSGERTDTQYF | few | TRBV18 | - | TRBJ2-3
TGTGCCAGCAGCAGCGGACAGGGGTTTGCCACTGAAGCTTTCTTT | CASSSGQGFATEAFF | - | TRBV5-8 | TRBD1 | TRBJ1-1
TGTGCCTGGAGTGCGGGACTAGCGGGGCCCAGCACAGATACGCAGTATTTT | CAWSAGLAGPSTDTQYF | - | TRBV30 | TRBD2 | TRBJ2-3
TGTGCCGCCAGACTAGCGGGCACCGGGGAGCTGTTTTTT | CAARLAGTGELFF | few | TRBV7-6 | TRBD2 | TRBJ2-2
TGTGCCAGCACTAATGAGGGGGCCGGGGCCAACGTCCTGACTTTC | CASTNEGAGANVLTF | - | TRBV28 | TRBD1 | TRBJ2-6
TGTGCCAGCAGCCCTGACCCGACAGGTGCTATCTATGGCTACACCTTC | CASSPDPTGAIYGYTF | - | TRBV6-6 | - | TRBJ1-2
TGCGCCAGCAGCGTCGGACTAGCGGGGGCCGGGGAGACCCAGTACTTC | CASSVGLAGAGETQYF | - | TRBV4-3 | TRBD2 | TRBJ2-5
TGTGCCAGCAGCTCCCAGACAGGGGCTGGAGCTAACTATGGCTACACCTTC | CASSSQTGAGANYGYTF | - | TRBV7-2 | TRBD1 | TRBJ1-2
TGTGCCAGCAGCGCGATAGCTGATACGCAGTATTTT | CASSAIADTQYF | - | TRBV7-9 | - | TRBJ2-3
TGTGCCTGGAGTGTTATGGGGAGCCCCCAAGAGACCCAGTACTTC | CAWSVMGSPQETQYF | - | TRBV30 | - | TRBJ2-5
TGTGCCAGCAGTTATACGGGACAGGGAAATGAAAAACTGTTTTTT | CASSYTGQGNEKLFF | - | TRBV6-5 | TRBD1 | TRBJ1-4
TGCGCCAGCAGCTTGAACGCAGGGGAGCAAGGCTACACCTTC | CASSLNAGEQGYTF | - | TRBV5-1 | - | TRBJ1-2
TGCGCCAGCAGCCAAGATGGGGAACGGGGGGGCAGTGAGCAGTTCTTC | CASSQDGERGGSEQFF | once | TRBV4-1 | TRBD2 | TRBJ2-1
TGTGCCAGCAGCTTGGACAGGGGGCTCGCTGAGACCCAGTACTTC | CASSLDRGLAETQYF | - | TRBV5-4 | TRBD1 | TRBJ2-5
TGCAGCACAGGAAACACCATATATTTT | CSTGNTIYF | few | TRBV29-1 | - | TRBJ1-3